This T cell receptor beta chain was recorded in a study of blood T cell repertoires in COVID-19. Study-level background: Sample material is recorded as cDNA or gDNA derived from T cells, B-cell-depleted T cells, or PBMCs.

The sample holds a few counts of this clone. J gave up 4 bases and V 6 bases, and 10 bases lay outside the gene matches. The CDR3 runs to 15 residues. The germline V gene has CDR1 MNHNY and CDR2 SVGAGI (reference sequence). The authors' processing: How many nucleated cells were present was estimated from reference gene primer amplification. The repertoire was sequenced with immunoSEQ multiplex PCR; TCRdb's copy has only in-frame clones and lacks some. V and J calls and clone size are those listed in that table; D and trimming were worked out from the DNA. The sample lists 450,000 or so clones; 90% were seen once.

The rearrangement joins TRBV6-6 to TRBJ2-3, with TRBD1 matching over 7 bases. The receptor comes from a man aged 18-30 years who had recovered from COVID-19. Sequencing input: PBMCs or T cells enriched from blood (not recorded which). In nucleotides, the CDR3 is TGTGCCAGCAGAAATGGGCAGGGGGATTCAGATACGCAGTATTTT. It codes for CASRNGQGDSDTQYF.